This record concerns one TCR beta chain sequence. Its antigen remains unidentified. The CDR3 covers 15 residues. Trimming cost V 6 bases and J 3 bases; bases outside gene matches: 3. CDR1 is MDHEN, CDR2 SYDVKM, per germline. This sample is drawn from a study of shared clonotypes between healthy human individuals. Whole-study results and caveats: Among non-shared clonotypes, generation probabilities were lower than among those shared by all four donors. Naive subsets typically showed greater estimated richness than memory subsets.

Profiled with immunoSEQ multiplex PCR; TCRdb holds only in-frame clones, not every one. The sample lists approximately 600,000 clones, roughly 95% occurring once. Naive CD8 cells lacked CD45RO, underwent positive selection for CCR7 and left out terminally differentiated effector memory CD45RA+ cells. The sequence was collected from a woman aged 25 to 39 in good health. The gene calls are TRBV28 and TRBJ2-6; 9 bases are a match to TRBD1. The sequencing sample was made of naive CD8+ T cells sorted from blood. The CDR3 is CASRRTGDGANVLTF. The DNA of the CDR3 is TGTGCCAGCAGACGGACAGGGGATGGGGCCAACGTCCTGACTTTC.